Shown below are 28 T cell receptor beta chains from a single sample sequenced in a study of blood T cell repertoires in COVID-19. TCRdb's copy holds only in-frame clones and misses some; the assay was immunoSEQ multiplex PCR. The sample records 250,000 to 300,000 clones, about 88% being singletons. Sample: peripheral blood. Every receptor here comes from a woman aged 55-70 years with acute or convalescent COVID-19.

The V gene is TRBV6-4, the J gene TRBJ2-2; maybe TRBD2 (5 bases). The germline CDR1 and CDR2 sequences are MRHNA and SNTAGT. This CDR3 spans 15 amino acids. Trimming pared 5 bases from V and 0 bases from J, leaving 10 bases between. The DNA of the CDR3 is TGTGCCAGCAGTAGGACTGTCGCGAACACCGGGGAGCTGTTTTTT. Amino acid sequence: CASSRTVANTGELFF.

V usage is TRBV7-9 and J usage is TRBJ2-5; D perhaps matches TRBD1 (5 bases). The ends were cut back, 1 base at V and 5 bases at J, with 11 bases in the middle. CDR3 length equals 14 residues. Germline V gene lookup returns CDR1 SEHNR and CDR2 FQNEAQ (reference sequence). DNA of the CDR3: TGTGCCAGCAGCTTAGGGGGCCTAGTGGAGACCCAGTACTTC. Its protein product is CASSLGGLVETQYF. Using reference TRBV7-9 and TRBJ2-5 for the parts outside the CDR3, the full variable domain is DTGVSQNPRHKITKRGQNVTFRCDPISEHNRLYWYRQTLGQGPEFLTYFQNEAQLEKSRLLSDRFSAERPKGSFSTLEIQRTEQGDSAMYLCASSLGGLVETQYFGPGTRLLVL.

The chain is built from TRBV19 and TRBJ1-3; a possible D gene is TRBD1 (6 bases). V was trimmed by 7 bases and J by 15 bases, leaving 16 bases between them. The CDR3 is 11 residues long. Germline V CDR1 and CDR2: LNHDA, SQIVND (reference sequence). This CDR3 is CASTRGGVEYF. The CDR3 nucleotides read TGTGCCAGTACCCGTGGGGGCGTTGAATATTTT.

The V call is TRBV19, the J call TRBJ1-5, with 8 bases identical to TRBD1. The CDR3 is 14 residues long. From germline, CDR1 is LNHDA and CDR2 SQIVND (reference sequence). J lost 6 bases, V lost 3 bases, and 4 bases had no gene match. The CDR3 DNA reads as TGTGCCAGTAGTATCGTACAGGGGGGTCAGCCCCAGCATTTT. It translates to CASSIVQGGQPQHF.

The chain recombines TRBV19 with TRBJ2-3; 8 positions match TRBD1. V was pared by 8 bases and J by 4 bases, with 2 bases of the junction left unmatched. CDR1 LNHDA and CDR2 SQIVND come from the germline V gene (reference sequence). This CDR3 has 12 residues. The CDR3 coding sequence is TGTGCCAGTGCGACAGGGGCAGATACGCAGTATTTT. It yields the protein CASATGADTQYF.

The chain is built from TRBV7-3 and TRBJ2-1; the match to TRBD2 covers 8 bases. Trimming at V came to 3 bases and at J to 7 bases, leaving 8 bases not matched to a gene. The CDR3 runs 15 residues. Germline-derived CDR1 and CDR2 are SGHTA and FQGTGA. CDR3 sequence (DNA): TGTGCCAGCAGCTTTAAAAGCGGGAGAGGGAATGAGCAGTTCTTC. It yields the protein CASSFKSGRGNEQFF.

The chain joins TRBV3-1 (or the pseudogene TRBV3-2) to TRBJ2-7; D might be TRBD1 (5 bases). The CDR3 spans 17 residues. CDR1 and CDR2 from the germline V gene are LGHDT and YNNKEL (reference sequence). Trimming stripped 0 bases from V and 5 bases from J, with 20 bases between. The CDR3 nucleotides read TGTGCCAGCAGCCAAGAATTCTTAAGGGCAGGGAACCACGAGCAGTACTTC. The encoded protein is CASSQEFLRAGNHEQYF.

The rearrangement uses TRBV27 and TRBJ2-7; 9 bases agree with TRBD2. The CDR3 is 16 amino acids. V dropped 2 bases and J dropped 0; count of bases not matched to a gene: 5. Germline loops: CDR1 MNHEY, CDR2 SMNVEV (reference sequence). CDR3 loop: CASSLSGGTHSYEQYF. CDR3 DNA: TGTGCCAGCAGTTTAAGCGGGGGGACCCACTCCTACGAGCAGTACTTC.

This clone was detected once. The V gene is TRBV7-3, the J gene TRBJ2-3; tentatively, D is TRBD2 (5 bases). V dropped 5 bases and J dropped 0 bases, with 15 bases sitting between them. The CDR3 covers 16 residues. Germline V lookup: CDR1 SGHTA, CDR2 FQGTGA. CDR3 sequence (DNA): TGTGCCAGCAGCCCCGGGCGAGGGAGAAGCACAGATACGCAGTATTTT. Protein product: CASSPGRGRSTDTQYF. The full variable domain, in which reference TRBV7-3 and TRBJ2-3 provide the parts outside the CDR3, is GAGVSQTPSNKVTEKGKYVELRCDPISGHTALYWYRQSLGQGPEFLIYFQGTGAADDSGLPNDRFFAVRPEGSVSTLKIQRTERGDSAVYLCASSPGRGRSTDTQYFGPGTRLTVL.

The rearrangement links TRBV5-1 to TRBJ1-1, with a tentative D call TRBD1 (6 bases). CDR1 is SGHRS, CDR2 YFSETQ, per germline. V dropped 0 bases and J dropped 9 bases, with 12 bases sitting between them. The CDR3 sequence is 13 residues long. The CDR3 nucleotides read TGCGCCAGCAGCTTGGCCTCGGGGGGGCAAGCTTTCTTT. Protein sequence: CASSLASGGQAFF.

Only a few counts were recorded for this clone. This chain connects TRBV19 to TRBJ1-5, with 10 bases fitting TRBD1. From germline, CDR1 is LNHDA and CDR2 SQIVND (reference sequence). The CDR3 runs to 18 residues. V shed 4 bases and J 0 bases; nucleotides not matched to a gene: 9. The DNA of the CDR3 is TGTGCCAGTAGTAATCGGACAGGGGGAACATATAGCAATCAGCCCCAGCATTTT. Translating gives CASSNRTGGTYSNQPQHF. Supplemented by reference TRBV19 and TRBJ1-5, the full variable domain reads DGGITQSPKYLFRKEGQNVTLSCEQNLNHDAMYWYRQDPGQGLRLIYYSQIVNDFQKGDIAEGYSVSREKKESFPLTVTSAQKNPTAFYLCASSNRTGGTYSNQPQHFGDGTRLSIL.

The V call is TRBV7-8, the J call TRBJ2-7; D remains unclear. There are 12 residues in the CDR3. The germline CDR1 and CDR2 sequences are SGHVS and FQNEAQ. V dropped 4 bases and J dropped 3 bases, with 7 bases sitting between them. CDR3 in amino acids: CASSSPSYEQYF. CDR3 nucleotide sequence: TGTGCCAGCAGCTCCCCCAGCTACGAGCAGTACTTC.

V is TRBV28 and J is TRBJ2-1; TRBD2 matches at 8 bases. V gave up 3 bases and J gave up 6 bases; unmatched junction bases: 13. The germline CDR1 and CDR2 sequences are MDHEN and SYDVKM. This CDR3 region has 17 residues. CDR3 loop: CASSFSRVSGDANEQFF. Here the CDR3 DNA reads TGTGCCAGCAGTTTTTCCCGGGTTAGCGGGGACGCCAATGAGCAGTTCTTC.

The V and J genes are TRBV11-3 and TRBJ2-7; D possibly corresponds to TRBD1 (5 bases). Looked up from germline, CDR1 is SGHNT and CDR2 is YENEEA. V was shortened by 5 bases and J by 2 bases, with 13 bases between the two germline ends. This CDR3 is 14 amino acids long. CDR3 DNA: TGTGCCAGCAGCGCCAGGGTTTACCCCTACGAGCAGTACTTC. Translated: CASSARVYPYEQYF.

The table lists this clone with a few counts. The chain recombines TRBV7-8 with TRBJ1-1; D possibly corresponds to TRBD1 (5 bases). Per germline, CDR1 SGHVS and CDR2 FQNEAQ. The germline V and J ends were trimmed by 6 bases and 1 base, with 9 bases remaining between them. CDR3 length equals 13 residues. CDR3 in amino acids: CASSRGRNTEAFF. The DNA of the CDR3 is TGTGCCAGCAGTAGGGGAAGGAACACTGAAGCTTTCTTT.

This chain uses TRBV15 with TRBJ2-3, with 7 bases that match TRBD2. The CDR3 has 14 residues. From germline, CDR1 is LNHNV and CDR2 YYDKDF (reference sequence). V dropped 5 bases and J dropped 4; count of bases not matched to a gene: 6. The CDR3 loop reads CATSRRLAADTQYF. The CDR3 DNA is TGTGCCACCAGCCGAAGACTAGCAGCAGATACGCAGTATTTT.

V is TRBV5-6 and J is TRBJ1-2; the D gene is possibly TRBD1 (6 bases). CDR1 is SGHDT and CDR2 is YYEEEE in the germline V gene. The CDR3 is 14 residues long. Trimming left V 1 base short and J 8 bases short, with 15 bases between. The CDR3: CASSLFQGFEGYTF. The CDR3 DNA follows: TGTGCCAGCAGCTTGTTCCAGGGGTTTGAGGGCTACACCTTC.

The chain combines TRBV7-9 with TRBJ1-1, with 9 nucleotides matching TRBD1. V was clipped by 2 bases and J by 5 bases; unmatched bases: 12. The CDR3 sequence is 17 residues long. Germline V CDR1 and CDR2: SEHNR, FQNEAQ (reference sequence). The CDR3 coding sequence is TGTGCCAGCAGCTTACTACAGGGGGCCACCGGACAGACTGAAGCTTTCTTT. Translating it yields CASSLLQGATGQTEAFF.

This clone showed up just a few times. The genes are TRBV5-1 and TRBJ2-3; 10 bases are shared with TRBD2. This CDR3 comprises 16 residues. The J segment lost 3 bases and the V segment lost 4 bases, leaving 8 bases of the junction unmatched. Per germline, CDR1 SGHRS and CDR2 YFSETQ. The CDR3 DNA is TGCGCCAGCAGCCAAGATCTAGCGGGAGAAACAGATACGCAGTATTTT. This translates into CASSQDLAGETDTQYF.

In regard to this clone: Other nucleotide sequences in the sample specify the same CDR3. The CDR3 DNA reads as TGTGCCAGCAGCGTAGCAGGGGGGCCCTACAATGAGCAGTTCTTC. Encoded protein: CASSVAGGPYNEQFF. The J gene is TRBJ2-1, the V gene TRBV9; D may be TRBD1 (7 bases). Germline CDR1 and CDR2: SGDLS and YYNGEE. This CDR3 comprises 15 residues. V lost 0 bases to trimming and J lost 2 bases, with 9 bases between them.

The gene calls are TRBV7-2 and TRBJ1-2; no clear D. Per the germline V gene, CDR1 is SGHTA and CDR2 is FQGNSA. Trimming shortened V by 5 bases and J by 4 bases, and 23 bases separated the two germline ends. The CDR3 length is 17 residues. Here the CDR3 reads CASSPPNGRDLGYGYTF. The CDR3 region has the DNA TGTGCCAGCAGCCCGCCTAATGGGAGGGATCTCGGCTATGGCTACACCTTC.

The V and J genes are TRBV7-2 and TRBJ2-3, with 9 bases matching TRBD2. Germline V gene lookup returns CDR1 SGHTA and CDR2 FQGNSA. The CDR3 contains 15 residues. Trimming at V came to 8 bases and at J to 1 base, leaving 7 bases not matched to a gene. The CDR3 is CASYLAGRGTDTQYF. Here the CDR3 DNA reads TGTGCCAGCTACCTAGCGGGGAGAGGCACAGATACGCAGTATTTT. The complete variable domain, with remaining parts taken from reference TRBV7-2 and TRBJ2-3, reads GAGVSQSPSNKVTEKGKDVELRCDPISGHTALYWYRQSLGQGLEFLIYFQGNSAPDKSGLPSDRFSAERTGGSVSTLTIQRTQQEDSAVYLCASYLAGRGTDTQYFGPGTRLTVL.

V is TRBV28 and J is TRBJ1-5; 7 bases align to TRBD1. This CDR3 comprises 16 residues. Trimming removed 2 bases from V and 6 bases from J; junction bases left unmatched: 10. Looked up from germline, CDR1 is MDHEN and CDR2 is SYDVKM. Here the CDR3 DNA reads TGTGCCAGCAGTTTAAGGGGACAGAGTTTTAGTCAGCCCCAGCATTTT. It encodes CASSLRGQSFSQPQHF.

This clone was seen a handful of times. The CDR3 here is CASSLFRGQGQQPQHF. Here the CDR3 DNA reads TGTGCCAGCAGTTTATTCAGGGGACAGGGACAACAGCCCCAGCATTTT. The V gene is TRBV28, the J gene TRBJ1-5, with 9 bases aligning to TRBD1. Germline CDR1 and CDR2: MDHEN and SYDVKM. This CDR3 region has 16 residues. V gave up 1 base and J gave up 7 bases; unmatched junction bases: 8.

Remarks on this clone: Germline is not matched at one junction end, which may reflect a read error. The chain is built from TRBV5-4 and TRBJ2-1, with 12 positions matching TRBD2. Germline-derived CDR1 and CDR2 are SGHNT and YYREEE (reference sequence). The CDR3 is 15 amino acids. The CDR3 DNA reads TGTGCCAGCACCTTGGGGACTAGCGGGTTGAATGAGCAGTTCTTC. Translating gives CASTLGTSGLNEQFF.

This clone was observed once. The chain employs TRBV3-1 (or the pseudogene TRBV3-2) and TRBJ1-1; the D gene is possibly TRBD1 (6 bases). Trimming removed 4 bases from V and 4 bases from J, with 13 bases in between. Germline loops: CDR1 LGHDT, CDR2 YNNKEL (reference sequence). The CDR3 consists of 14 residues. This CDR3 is CASSLWTAGTEAFF. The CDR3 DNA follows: TGTGCCAGCAGCCTATGGACAGCCGGCACTGAAGCTTTCTTT.

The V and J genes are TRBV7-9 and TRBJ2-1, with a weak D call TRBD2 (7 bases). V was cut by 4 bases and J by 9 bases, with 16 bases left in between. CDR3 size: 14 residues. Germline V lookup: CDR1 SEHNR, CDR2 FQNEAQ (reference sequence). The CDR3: CASSSKGGYGEQFF. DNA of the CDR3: TGTGCCAGCAGCTCAAAGGGGGGGTACGGTGAGCAGTTCTTC.

Here the CDR3 DNA reads TGCGCCAGCAGCGGGAAGGAGGGGGAGGGATTCGGGTATGGCTACACCTTC. It is translated as CASSGKEGEGFGYGYTF. The chain carries TRBV4-1 and TRBJ1-2; TRBD1 might be the D (6 bases). The V end was cut by 5 bases, the J end by 5 bases, with 24 bases between. CDR1 is MGHRA and CDR2 is YSYEKL in the germline V gene. CDR3 size: 17 residues.